One sample yielded the 30 T cell receptor beta chains listed below, sequenced in a study of blood T cells in healthy people across ages. A sample-barcoded 5' primer and a J-beta primer mix were used in a second PCR of roughly 6 to 11 cycles. TCRdb fed the 5' RACE reads into MiXCR, producing one record per CDR3 protein. The sample carries 550,000 to 600,000 distinct CDR3 sequences, less than 60% recorded once. Sample: blood. All receptors derive from a man older than 75 in good health.

This clonotype appeared a few times. V and J are TRBV10-3 and TRBJ2-1; possible D gene TRBD2, 7 bases. Trimming took off 4 bases at V and 9 bases at J, with 13 bases between the two ends. The CDR3 covers 13 residues. Germline lookup yields CDR1 ENHRY and CDR2 SYGVKD. The CDR3 region has the DNA TGTGCCATCAGTGCGGGGGGCCGAGGTGAGCAGTTCTTC. Protein sequence: CAISAGGRGEQFF.

The CDR3 nucleotides read TGCAGTGCTAACCGGGATCTGAACACTGAAGCTTTCTTT. It is translated as CSANRDLNTEAFF. This rearrangement joins TRBV20-1 to TRBJ1-1; D unresolved. Trimming removed 4 bases at V and 0 bases at J, with 9 bases between. Germline CDR1 and CDR2: DFQATT and SNEGSKA (reference sequence). The CDR3 consists of 13 residues.

This clonotype appeared a single time. V is TRBV6-2 or TRBV6-3 and J is TRBJ2-3; D ambiguous. Germline V gene data show CDR1 as MNHEY and CDR2 as SVGEGT. There are 12 residues in the CDR3. Trimming stripped 7 bases from V and 5 bases from J, with 10 bases between. For the CDR3, the DNA is TGTGCCAGCAACCCAGGAAGAGATACGCAGTATTTT. Translation: CASNPGRDTQYF.

V is TRBV9 and J is TRBJ2-5, with D perhaps matching TRBD2 (6 bases). CDR3 length equals 15 residues. V was cut by 0 bases and J by 3 bases, with 12 bases left in between. In germline, CDR1 is SGDLS, CDR2 YYNGEE. The CDR3 DNA reads TGTGCCAGCAGCGTAGACCAGCGGGCTAAAGAGACCCAGTACTTC. Protein product: CASSVDQRAKETQYF.

Worth noting for this clonotype: A much larger clonotype is one base distant, so this may be a read error. The rearrangement uses TRBV29-1 and TRBJ1-2; TRBD1 might be the D (5 bases). Germline CDR1 reads SQVTM; CDR2 reads ANQGSEA. The CDR3 spans 14 residues. The CDR3 coding sequence is TGCAGCGTTAAAGAGCCAGGGCGTTATTATGGCTACACCTTC. It encodes CSVKEPGRYYGYTF.

There are a few counts of this clonotype. This chain links TRBV3-1 with TRBJ2-2, with D tentatively TRBD2 (5 bases). Germline lookup yields CDR1 LGHDT and CDR2 YNNKEL (reference sequence). The CDR3 is made up of 13 amino acids. The V end was cut by 2 bases, the J end by 5 bases, with 6 bases between. CDR3 nucleotides: TGTGCCAGCAGCCAACGAGGGACCGGGGAGCTGTTTTTT. Translation gives CASSQRGTGELFF.

The gene calls are TRBV5-1 and TRBJ2-7; no clear D. CDR3 length: 13 amino acids. V lost 2 bases and J lost 5, with 11 bases in between. Germline CDR1 is SGHRS and CDR2 is YFSETQ. CDR3: CASSLGGFNEQYF. The CDR3 DNA reads TGCGCCAGCAGCTTAGGTGGCTTCAACGAGCAGTACTTC.

V and J are TRBV10-2 and TRBJ2-7, with D perhaps matching TRBD2 (5 bases). This CDR3 is 13 amino acids long. In germline, CDR1 is WSHSY, CDR2 SAAADI. V was pared by 5 bases and J by 3 bases, with 11 bases between. As DNA, the CDR3 is TGCGCCAGCAGTACCGGGATTGGCTACGAGCAGTACTTC. Encoded protein: CASSTGIGYEQYF.

This clonotype came up many times. The gene calls are TRBV15 and TRBJ2-7, with D unclear. The CDR3 covers 16 residues. V dropped 2 bases and J dropped 0 bases, with 14 bases sitting between them. Germline-derived CDR1 and CDR2 are LNHNV and YYDKDF (reference sequence). The CDR3 sequence is CATSRHERKSSYEQYF. The CDR3 bases are TGTGCCACCAGCAGACACGAGAGGAAGAGCTCCTACGAGCAGTACTTC.

This clonotype occurred a few times. The chain joins TRBV29-1 to TRBJ2-7; D may be TRBD2 (6 bases). Trimming removed 1 base at V and 4 bases at J, with 11 bases between. Germline CDR1 SQVTM, CDR2 ANQGSEA. This CDR3 has 13 residues. CDR3 DNA: TGCAGCGTTGAAGGGGGGGAGAGGTACGAGCAGTACTTC. Its translation: CSVEGGERYEQYF.

The J gene is TRBJ1-2, the V gene TRBV6-6; weak D call: TRBD1 (5 bases). The CDR3 is 13 residues long. Trimming left V 7 bases short and J 2 bases short, with 11 bases between. CDR1 is MNHNY and CDR2 is SVGAGI in the germline V gene (reference sequence). The CDR3 sequence: CASTPGGNYGYTF. The CDR3 DNA reads TGTGCCAGCACCCCCGGGGGAAACTATGGCTACACCTTC.

This clonotype was seen only a few times. V usage is TRBV29-1 and J usage is TRBJ2-2, with D unresolved. This CDR3 comprises 12 residues. Trimming removed 7 bases from V and 5 bases from J, with 11 bases in between. Looked up from germline, CDR1 is SQVTM and CDR2 is ANQGSEA. The CDR3 here is CSADDRTGELFF. The CDR3 DNA sequence: TGCAGCGCGGATGACCGAACCGGGGAGCTGTTTTTT.

J is TRBJ1-2 and V is TRBV20-1; 8 bases align to TRBD1. This CDR3 comprises 12 residues. CDR1 DFQATT and CDR2 SNEGSKA come from the germline V gene (reference sequence). V lost 5 bases, J lost 7 bases, and 6 bases stayed unmatched. In DNA, the CDR3 is TGCAGTGCTCAGGGGGCATTTGGTGGCTACACCTTC. This codes for CSAQGAFGGYTF.

The chain has TRBV29-1 and TRBJ1-1, with D unresolved. Trimming cost V 4 bases and J 4 bases, with 10 bases left between them. Germline CDR1 reads SQVTM; CDR2 reads ANQGSEA. The CDR3 consists of 12 residues. Here the CDR3 DNA reads TGCAGCGTTGTCATAAGTTCCACTGAAGCTTTCTTT. As protein: CSVVISSTEAFF.

The chain uses TRBV20-1 and TRBJ1-4; D unresolved. V lost 0 bases, J lost 15 bases, and 11 bases lay in between. The length of the CDR3 is 11 residues. The germline gives CDR1 DFQATT, CDR2 SNEGSKA (reference sequence). The CDR3 sequence: CSARDLGGLFF. In nucleotides, the CDR3 is TGCAGTGCTAGAGATCTGGGAGGGTTGTTTTTT.

The chain employs TRBV18 and TRBJ2-3, with 11 bases matching TRBD1. This CDR3 has 15 residues. The V gene end was trimmed by 6 bases and the J gene end by 7 bases; junction bases not matched to a gene: 9. Germline loops: CDR1 KGHSH, CDR2 LQKENI. CDR3 loop: CASSDRTGGRNTQYF. As DNA, the CDR3 is TGTGCCAGCTCCGATCGGACAGGGGGCAGGAATACGCAGTATTTT.

This chain joins TRBV3-1 and TRBJ2-4; unclear D gene. The CDR3 extends over 15 amino acids. Germline assignment: CDR1 LGHDT and CDR2 YNNKEL (reference sequence). V lost 2 bases to trimming and J lost 5 bases, with 13 bases between them. The chain's CDR3 is CASSQTLQVQNIQYF. DNA of the CDR3: TGTGCCAGCAGCCAAACCCTCCAGGTCCAAAACATTCAGTACTTC.

This clonotype has just a few counts. The gene calls are TRBV20-1 and TRBJ2-7; no clear D gene. V was clipped by 1 base and J by 3 bases, with 13 bases between them. The CDR3 runs 14 residues. In germline, CDR1 is DFQATT, CDR2 SNEGSKA (reference sequence). The CDR3 here is CSARVTGARYEQYF. DNA of the CDR3: TGCAGTGCTAGAGTCACCGGAGCCCGCTACGAGCAGTACTTC.

This clonotype was observed a few times. The chain's CDR3 is CASSLTGYGEQYF. The CDR3, as DNA: TGTGCCAGCAGCTTGACAGGGTACGGCGAGCAGTACTTC. The chain combines TRBV7-2 with TRBJ2-7, with TRBD1 matching over 7 bases. The V gene end was trimmed by 3 bases and the J gene end by 6 bases; junction bases not matched to a gene: 5. The CDR3 is 13 amino acids. In germline, CDR1 is SGHTA, CDR2 FQGNSA.

The rearrangement joins TRBV7-9 to TRBJ2-1, with D perhaps assigned TRBD1 or TRBD2 (5 bases each). CDR1 is SEHNR, CDR2 FQNEAQ, per germline (reference sequence). V lost 3 bases to trimming and J lost 10 bases, with 16 bases between them. The CDR3 spans 14 residues. The CDR3 loop is CASSFGATSGEQFF. The CDR3 bases are TGTGCCAGCAGCTTCGGGGCAACATCGGGGGAGCAGTTCTTC.

The rearrangement links TRBV15 to TRBJ1-6; D gene ambiguous. V was shortened by 8 bases and J by 0 bases, with 8 bases between the two germline ends. The CDR3 spans 14 residues. CDR1 is LNHNV and CDR2 is YYDKDF in the germline V gene (reference sequence). The CDR3 DNA reads TGTGCCACCGGTGGGAGCTCCTATAATTCACCCCTCCACTTT. Protein: CATGGSSYNSPLHF. Full variable domain (remainder filled in from reference TRBV15 and TRBJ1-6): DAMVIQNPRYQVTQFGKPVTLSCSQTLNHNVMYWYQQKSSQAPKLLFHYYDKDFNNEADTPDNFQSRRPNTSFCFLDIRSPGLGDTAMYLCATGGSSYNSPLHFGNGTRLTVT.

The rearrangement joins TRBV12-3 or TRBV12-4 to TRBJ2-7, with D perhaps assigned TRBD1 or TRBD2 (5 bases each). CDR3 size: 16 residues. V was pared by 5 bases and J by 8 bases, with 25 bases between. The CDR3 loop reads CASSPWGRDLHPKQYF. The DNA for the CDR3 is TGTGCCAGCAGTCCCTGGGGACGGGACCTCCACCCAAAGCAGTACTTC.

The genes are TRBV29-1 and TRBJ1-1; D might be TRBD1 (5 bases). CDR3 length: 14 amino acids. Germline V lookup: CDR1 SQVTM, CDR2 ANQGSEA. V was clipped by 6 bases and J by 1 base, with 15 bases between them. DNA for the CDR3: TGCAGCGTAGCCCCTGGAGGACAGAACACTGAAGCTTTCTTT. Its translation: CSVAPGGQNTEAFF.

This clonotype turned up a few times. V usage is TRBV6-2 or TRBV6-3 and J usage is TRBJ2-2; possibly TRBD1 for D (5 bases). CDR3 size: 12 residues. V lost 6 bases and J 5 bases, leaving 7 bases between the germline ends. Germline V gives CDR1 MNHEY, CDR2 SVGEGT. Here the CDR3 DNA reads TGTGCCAGCAGCTCAGGGACCGGGGAGCTGTTTTTT. Its protein product is CASSSGTGELFF.

This chain links TRBV3-1 with TRBJ2-7, with D tentatively TRBD1 or TRBD2 (5 bases each). V lost 6 bases, J lost 7 bases, and 19 bases lay in between. Germline V lookup: CDR1 LGHDT, CDR2 YNNKEL (reference sequence). The CDR3 has 14 amino acids. CDR3 amino acids: CASRSGTLGEEQYF. The CDR3 region has the DNA TGTGCCAGCAGGTCCGGGACCCTGGGGGAAGAGCAGTACTTC.

This chain uses TRBV7-6 with TRBJ2-1, with 8 bases matching TRBD1. Germline V CDR1 and CDR2: SGHVS, FNYEAQ. After removal of 1 base from V and 8 bases from J, the junction contained 7 bases not matched to a gene. This CDR3 is 15 amino acids long. The chain's CDR3 is CASSLGGRGQDEQFF. Here the CDR3 DNA reads TGTGCCAGCAGCTTAGGTGGCAGGGGGCAAGATGAGCAGTTCTTC.

This clonotype was seen a handful of times. The rearrangement joins TRBV6-6 to TRBJ1-2; D is undetermined. The CDR3 is 14 residues long. V was pared by 0 bases and J by 2 bases, with 7 bases between. Germline CDR1 reads MNHNY; CDR2 reads SVGAGI (reference sequence). The CDR3 here is CASSYSMGNYGYTF. CDR3 bases: TGTGCCAGCAGTTACTCGATGGGGAACTATGGCTACACCTTC.

As concerns this clonotype: One end of the junction varies from germline; a read error may be responsible. The rearrangement joins TRBV15 to TRBJ2-4; the match to TRBD1 covers 7 bases. Germline V lookup: CDR1 LNHNV, CDR2 YYDKDF (reference sequence). The CDR3 consists of 17 residues. The CDR3 loop reads CATSSLRDRLATNIQYF. CDR3 sequence (DNA): TGTGCCACCAGCTCCCTCCGGGACAGATTAGCCACAAACATTCAGTACTTC.

This clonotype was picked up many times. The chain links TRBV7-9 to TRBJ2-1; D perhaps matches TRBD2 (7 bases). This CDR3 region has 17 residues. Germline values: CDR1 SEHNR, CDR2 FQNEAQ (reference sequence). V shed 4 bases and J shed 7 bases, with 23 bases lying between them. The CDR3 DNA sequence: TGTGCCAGCAGCTCACCCTCGGCGCGGGGGCCAAGAAATGAGCAGTTCTTC. It specifies CASSSPSARGPRNEQFF.

A few counts support this clonotype. This rearrangement joins TRBV5-6 to TRBJ2-3; 10 nucleotides agree with TRBD2. V shed 4 bases and J 0 bases; nucleotides not matched to a gene: 5. This CDR3 contains 16 residues. Looked up from germline, CDR1 is SGHDT and CDR2 is YYEEEE. The CDR3: CASSVGLAASTDTQYF. CDR3 in DNA: TGTGCCAGCAGCGTCGGACTAGCGGCTAGCACAGATACGCAGTATTTT.